Here is one TCR beta chain with its context. Which antigen it targets is not known. Within one base of it there is no much larger clone, and no base qualities were kept. These data come from a study of T cells after somatic rescue of genetic block (dated by TCRdb to the early 2020s). Concerning the study at large: The study assessed how robust, over the long term, a T-cell system was when the system had developed through somatic rescue of a genetic block in T-cell development.

Receptor amplification or capture employed the immunoSEQ multiplex PCR assay. TCRdb limited this immuneACCESS table to in-frame rearrangements with V and J called. A share of clones is missing; checked studies link under half to unresolved V genes, and the rest is unexplained. Present in this sample are 10,000 to 15,000 clones, roughly 73% of which were seen just once. Roughly 19% of the sample rests with the top ten. This TCR was recovered from a boy between 10 and 17 years old. Sequenced: peripheral blood mononuclear cells (PBMCs).

The encoded CDR3 is CASSLEGALFQYF. The DNA sequence follows: TGTGCCAGCAGCTTGGAGGGGGCCCTATTTCAGTACTTC. The sequence joins TRBV6-1 to TRBJ2-4; the best D guess is TRBD1, with 7 bases matching. Trimming costs V 6 bases and J 11 bases, and their ends lie 17 bases apart. In the germline V gene, CDR1 corresponds to MNHNS and CDR2 to SASEGT. From the cysteine through the phenylalanine, the CDR3 covers 13 amino acids. The entry retains the CDR3 DNA only, 39 bases that are in frame from base 1.